The 2 T cell receptor beta chains listed next were all sequenced from one sample in a study of OX40 agonist ivuxolimab in advanced cancers. Libraries were built with the immunoSEQ multiplex PCR assay. TCRdb's version of the immuneACCESS table is confined to in-frame rearrangements and falls short of the full clone set. An unresolved V gene accounts for under half of the shortfall where checked; the remainder is of unknown origin. The sample yields about 90,000 clones; more than 80% were counted once. The top ten clones comprise around 1.6% of the sample. The sample was CD4+ or CD8+ T cells sorted from blood, taken in a trial of the OX40 agonist ivuxolimab. The origin of the receptors is an adult with an advanced solid tumor such as melanoma, head and neck, liver or kidney cancer.

V gene TRBV6-5 combines with J gene TRBJ2-7, with TRBD2 matching 11 bases. The V and J ends lost 4 bases and 4 bases, in that order; junction bases with no gene match: 9. Germline CDR1 is MNHEY and CDR2 is SVGAGI. This CDR3 spans 16 amino acids. The DNA for the CDR3 is TGTGCCAGCAGTTTTTCGGCGACTAGCGGGATTTACGAGCAGTACTTC. This sequence encodes CASSFSATSGIYEQYF.

The V and J genes are TRBV30 and TRBJ1-1, with D unclear. This CDR3 region has 13 residues. V dropped 0 bases and J dropped 4 bases, with 9 bases sitting between them. Germline CDR1 reads GTSNPN; CDR2 reads SVGIG (reference sequence). The chain's CDR3 is CAWSVRVGTEAFF. Written as DNA, the CDR3 is TGTGCCTGGAGTGTACGAGTTGGCACTGAAGCTTTCTTT.